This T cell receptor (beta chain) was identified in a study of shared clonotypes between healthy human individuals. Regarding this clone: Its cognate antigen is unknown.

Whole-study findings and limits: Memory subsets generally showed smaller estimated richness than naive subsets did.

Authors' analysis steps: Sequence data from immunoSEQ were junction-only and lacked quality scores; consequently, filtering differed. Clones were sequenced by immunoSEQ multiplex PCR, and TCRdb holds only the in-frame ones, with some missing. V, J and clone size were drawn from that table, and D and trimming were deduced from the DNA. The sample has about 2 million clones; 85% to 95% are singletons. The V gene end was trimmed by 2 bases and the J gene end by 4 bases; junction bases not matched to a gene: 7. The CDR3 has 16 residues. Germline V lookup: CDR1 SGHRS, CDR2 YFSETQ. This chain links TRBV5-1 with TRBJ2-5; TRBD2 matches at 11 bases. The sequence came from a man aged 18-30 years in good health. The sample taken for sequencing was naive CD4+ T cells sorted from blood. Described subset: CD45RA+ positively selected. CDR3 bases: TGCGCCAGCAGCTTCGCACTAGCGGGAGAGGGAGAGACCCAGTACTTC. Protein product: CASSFALAGEGETQYF.